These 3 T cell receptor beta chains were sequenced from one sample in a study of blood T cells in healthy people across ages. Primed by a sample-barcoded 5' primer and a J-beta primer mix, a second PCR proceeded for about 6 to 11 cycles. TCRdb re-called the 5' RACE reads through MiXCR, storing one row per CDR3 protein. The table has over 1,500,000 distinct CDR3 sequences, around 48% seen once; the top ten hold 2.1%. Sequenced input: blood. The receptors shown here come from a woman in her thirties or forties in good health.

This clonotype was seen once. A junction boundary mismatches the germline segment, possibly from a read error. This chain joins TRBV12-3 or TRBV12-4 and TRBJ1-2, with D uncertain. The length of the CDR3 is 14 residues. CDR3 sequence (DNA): TGCGCCAGCAGTTTAGCGCGCTCGAGTTATGGCTACACCTTC. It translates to CASSLARSSYGYTF.

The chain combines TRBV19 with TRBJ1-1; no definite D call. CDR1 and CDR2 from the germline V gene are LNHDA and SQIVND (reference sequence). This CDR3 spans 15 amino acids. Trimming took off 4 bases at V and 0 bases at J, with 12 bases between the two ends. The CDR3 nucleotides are TGTGCCAGTAGTAGGGAGTCTCGGGTGAACACTGAAGCTTTCTTT. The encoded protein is CASSRESRVNTEAFF.

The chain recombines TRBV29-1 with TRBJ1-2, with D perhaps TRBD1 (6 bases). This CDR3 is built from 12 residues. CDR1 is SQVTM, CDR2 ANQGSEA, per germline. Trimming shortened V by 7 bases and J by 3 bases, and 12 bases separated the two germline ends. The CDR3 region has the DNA TGCAGCGCAACCGAGGGGGACTATGGCTACACCTTC. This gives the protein CSATEGDYGYTF.